The present entry profiles one TCR beta chain with its context. Its specificity is not known. Sorted-subset replicate PCRs used 200 ng of genomic DNA. This amount corresponded to 30,000 to 35,000 T cell genomes. As processed by the authors: Filtering differed, since immunoSEQ gave only junction sequences and no quality scores. Measured with immunoSEQ multiplex PCR; TCRdb has only the in-frame clones, and not every one. The DNA was the basis for D and trimming; V, J and clone size are from that table. The sample includes under 2,000,000 clones, over 85% of them seen just once. From germline, CDR1 is SQVTM and CDR2 ANQGSEA. This CDR3 contains 14 residues. J lost 4 bases, V lost 6 bases, and 9 bases had no gene match. CD8 cells classed as naive were CD45RO-negative and positively selected for CCR7, excluding terminally differentiated effector memory CD45RA+ cells. The data belong to a study of shared clonotypes between healthy human individuals. Study findings and constraints: Among the subsets, naive ones generally showed larger estimated richness than memory ones. Investigators collected only blood, and repertoires in tissues likely differ.

The specimen was naive CD8+ T cells sorted from blood. The sequence was obtained from a man aged 18 to 35 in good health. This sequence joins TRBV29-1 and TRBJ2-7; TRBD1 aligns across 10 bases. The CDR3 bases are TGCAGCGTCGACCCCTGGGACAGGGGATACGAGCAGTACTTC. This gives the protein CSVDPWDRGYEQYF.